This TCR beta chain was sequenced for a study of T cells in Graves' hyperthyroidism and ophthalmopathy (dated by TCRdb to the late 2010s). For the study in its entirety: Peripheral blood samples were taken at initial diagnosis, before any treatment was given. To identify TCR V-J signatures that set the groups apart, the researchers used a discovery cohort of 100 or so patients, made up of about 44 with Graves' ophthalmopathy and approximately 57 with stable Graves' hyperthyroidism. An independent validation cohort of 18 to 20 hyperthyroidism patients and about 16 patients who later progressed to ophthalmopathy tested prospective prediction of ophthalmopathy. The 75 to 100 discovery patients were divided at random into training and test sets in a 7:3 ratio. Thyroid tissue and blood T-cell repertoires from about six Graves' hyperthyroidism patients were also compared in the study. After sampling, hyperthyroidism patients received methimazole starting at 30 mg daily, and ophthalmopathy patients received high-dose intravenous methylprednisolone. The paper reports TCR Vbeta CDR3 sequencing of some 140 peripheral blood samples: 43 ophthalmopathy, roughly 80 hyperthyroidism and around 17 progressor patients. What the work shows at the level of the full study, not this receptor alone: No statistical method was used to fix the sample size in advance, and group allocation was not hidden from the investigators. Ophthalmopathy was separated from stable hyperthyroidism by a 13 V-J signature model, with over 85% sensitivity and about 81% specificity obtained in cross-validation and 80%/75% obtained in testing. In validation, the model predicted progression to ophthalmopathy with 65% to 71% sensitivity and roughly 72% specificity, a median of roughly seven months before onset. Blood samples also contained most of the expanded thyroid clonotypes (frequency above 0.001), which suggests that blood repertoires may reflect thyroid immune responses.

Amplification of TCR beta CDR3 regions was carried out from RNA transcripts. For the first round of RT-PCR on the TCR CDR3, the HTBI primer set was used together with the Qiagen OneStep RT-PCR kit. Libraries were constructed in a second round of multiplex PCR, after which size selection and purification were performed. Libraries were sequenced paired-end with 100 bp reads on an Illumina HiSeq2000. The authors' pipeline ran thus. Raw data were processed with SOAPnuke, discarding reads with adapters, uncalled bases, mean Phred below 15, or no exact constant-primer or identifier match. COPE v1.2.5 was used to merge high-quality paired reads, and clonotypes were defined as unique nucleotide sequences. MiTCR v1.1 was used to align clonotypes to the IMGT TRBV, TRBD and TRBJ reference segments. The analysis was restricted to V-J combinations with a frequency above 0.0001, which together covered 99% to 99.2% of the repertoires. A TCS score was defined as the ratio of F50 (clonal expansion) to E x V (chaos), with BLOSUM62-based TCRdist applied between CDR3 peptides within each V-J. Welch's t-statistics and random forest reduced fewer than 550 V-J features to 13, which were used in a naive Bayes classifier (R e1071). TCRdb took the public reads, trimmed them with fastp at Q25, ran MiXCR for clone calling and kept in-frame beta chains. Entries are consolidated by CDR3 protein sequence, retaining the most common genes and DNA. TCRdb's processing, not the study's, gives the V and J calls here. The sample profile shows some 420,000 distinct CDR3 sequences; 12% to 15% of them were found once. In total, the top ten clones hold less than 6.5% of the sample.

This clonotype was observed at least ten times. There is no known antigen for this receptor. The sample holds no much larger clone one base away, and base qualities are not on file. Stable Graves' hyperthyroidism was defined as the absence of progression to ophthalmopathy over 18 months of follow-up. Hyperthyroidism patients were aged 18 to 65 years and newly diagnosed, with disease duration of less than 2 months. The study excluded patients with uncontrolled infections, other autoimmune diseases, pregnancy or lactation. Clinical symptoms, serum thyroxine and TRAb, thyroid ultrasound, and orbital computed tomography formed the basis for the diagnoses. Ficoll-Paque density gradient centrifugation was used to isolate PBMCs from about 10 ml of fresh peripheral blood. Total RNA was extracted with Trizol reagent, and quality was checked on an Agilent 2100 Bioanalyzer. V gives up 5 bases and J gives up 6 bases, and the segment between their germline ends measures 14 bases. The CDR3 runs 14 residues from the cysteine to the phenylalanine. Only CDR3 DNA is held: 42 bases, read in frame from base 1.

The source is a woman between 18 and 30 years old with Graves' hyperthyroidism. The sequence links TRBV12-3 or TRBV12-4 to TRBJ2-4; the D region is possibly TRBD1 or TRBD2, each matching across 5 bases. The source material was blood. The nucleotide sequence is TGTGCCAGCAGTCCCGGGACCGGTAGAAACATTCAGTACTTC. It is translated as CASSPGTGRNIQYF.